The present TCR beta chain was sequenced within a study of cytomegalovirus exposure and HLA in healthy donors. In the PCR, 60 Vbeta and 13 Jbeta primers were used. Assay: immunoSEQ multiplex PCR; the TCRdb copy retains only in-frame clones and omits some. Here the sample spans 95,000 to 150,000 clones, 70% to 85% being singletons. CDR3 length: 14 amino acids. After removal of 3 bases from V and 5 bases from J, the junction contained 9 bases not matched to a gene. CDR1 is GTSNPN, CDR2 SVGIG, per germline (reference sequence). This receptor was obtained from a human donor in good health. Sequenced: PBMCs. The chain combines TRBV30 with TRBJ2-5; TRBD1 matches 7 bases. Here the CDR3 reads CAWSQKTGLETQYF. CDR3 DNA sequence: TGTGCCTGGAGCCAAAAGACAGGGCTCGAGACCCAGTACTTC.